This entry lists 6 T cell receptor beta chains sequenced from one sample in a study of shared clonotypes between healthy human individuals. Assay: immunoSEQ multiplex PCR; the TCRdb copy retains only in-frame clones and omits some. The data hold a few million clones, with around 93% observed a single time. The sample was naive CD4+ T cells from PBMCs. Subset indicated: CD45RA+ positively selected. These receptors were taken from a man aged 18 to 29 in good health. Some clones in this sample may be carry-over from other donors' samples.

This sequence joins TRBV28 and TRBJ2-3, with 10 nucleotides matching TRBD2. The V gene end was trimmed by 5 bases and the J gene end by 4 bases; junction bases not matched to a gene: 9. This CDR3 is built from 16 residues. CDR1 is MDHEN, CDR2 SYDVKM, per germline. CDR3 in amino acids: CASSTRLAGLADTQYF. CDR3 coding DNA: TGTGCCAGCAGTACCCGACTAGCGGGTCTGGCAGATACGCAGTATTTT.

This clone was observed once. The chain employs TRBV28 and TRBJ2-1, with 13 bases matching TRBD2. The ends lost 7 bases at V and 4 bases at J; junction bases unmatched: 7. The germline V gene encodes CDR1 MDHEN and CDR2 SYDVKM. The CDR3 has 16 amino acids. CDR3 in DNA: TGTGCCAGCATGAGGACTAGCGGGAGTGTTTACAATGAGCAGTTCTTC. Encoded protein: CASMRTSGSVYNEQFF. The whole variable domain, filled in from reference TRBV28 and TRBJ2-1, reads DVKVTQSSRYLVKRTGEKVFLECVQDMDHENMFWYRQDPGLGLRLIYFSYDVKMKEKGDIPEGYSVSREKKERFSLILESASTNQTSMYLCASMRTSGSVYNEQFFGPGTRLTVL.

The J gene is TRBJ2-7, the V gene TRBV6-1, with TRBD1 identical over 9 bases. Germline V CDR1 and CDR2: MNHNS, SASEGT. CDR3 length equals 14 residues. V trimming: 5 bases; J trimming: 2 bases; junction bases outside the gene matches: 4. The CDR3 reads CASSLRDRAYEQYF. CDR3 DNA sequence: TGTGCCAGCAGTCTCCGGGACAGGGCCTACGAGCAGTACTTC.

V is TRBV5-1 and J is TRBJ2-7; 8 bases match TRBD1. This CDR3 contains 15 residues. J lost 0 bases, V lost 4 bases, and 6 bases had no gene match. Germline lookup yields CDR1 SGHRS and CDR2 YFSETQ. The CDR3 is CASSVRTGSSYEQYF. CDR3 coding DNA: TGCGCCAGCAGCGTACGGACAGGGAGCTCCTACGAGCAGTACTTC.

This chain links TRBV28 with TRBJ1-2; D is ambiguous. V lost 7 bases and J lost 2, with 14 bases in between. The CDR3 is made up of 14 amino acids. CDR1 and CDR2 (germline): MDHEN, SYDVKM. Here the CDR3 reads CASTLEGSNYGYTF. CDR3 coding DNA: TGTGCCAGCACCCTGGAAGGGTCAAACTATGGCTACACCTTC.

The chain recombines TRBV2 with TRBJ2-7; no clear D. Trimming took off 1 base at V and 3 bases at J, with 10 bases between the two ends. From germline, CDR1 is SNHLY and CDR2 FYNNEI. There are 14 residues in the CDR3. The DNA of the CDR3 is TGTGCCAGCAGTGAAGGACGGCCCCGCTACGAGCAGTACTTC. Residues: CASSEGRPRYEQYF.